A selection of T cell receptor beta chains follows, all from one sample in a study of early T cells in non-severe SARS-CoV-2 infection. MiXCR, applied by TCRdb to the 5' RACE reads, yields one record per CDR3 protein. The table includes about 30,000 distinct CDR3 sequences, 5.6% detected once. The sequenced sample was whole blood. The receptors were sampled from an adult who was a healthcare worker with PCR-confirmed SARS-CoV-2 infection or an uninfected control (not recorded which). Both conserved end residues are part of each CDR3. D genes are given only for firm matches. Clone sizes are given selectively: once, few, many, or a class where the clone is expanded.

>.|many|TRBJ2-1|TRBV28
CASSFGTRPYNEQFF
TGTGCCAGCAGTTTCGGGACTCGGCCCTACAATGAGCAGTTCTTC
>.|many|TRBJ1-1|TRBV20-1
CSAEIQGNTEAFF
TGCAGTGCTGAAATACAGGGTAACACTGAAGCTTTCTTT
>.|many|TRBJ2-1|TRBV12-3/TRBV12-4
CASISSPLSNEQFF
TGTGCCAGCATTTCTTCCCCACTAAGCAATGAGCAGTTCTTC
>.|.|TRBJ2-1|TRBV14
CASSQQQKVNEQFF
TGTGCCAGCAGCCAACAGCAGAAGGTCAATGAGCAGTTCTTC
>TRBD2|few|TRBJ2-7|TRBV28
CASSLPSGNYEQYF
TGTGCCAGCAGTTTGCCTAGCGGGAACTACGAGCAGTACTTC
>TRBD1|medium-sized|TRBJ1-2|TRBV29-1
CSVDSPGQGYGYTF
TGCAGCGTTGACTCCCCGGGACAGGGGTATGGCTACACCTTC
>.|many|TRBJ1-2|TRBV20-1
CSAREVIPNYGYTF
TGCAGTGCTAGAGAGGTCATACCTAACTATGGCTACACCTTC
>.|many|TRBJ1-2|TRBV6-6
CASEPQGHLKDGYTF
TGTGCCAGCGAGCCACAGGGTCATCTTAAGGATGGCTACACCTTC
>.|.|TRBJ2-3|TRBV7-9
CASSQTRIADTQYF
TGTGCCAGCAGCCAGACTAGAATCGCAGATACGCAGTATTTT
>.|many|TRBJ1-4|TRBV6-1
CASAPDEKLFF
TGTGCCAGCGCTCCGGATGAAAAACTGTTTTTT
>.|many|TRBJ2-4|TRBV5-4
CASSLKVRTVEGAKNIQYF
TGTGCCAGCAGCTTGAAGGTTAGGACAGTCGAAGGAGCCAAAAACATTCAGTACTTC
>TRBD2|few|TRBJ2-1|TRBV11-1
CASSPVAGGAYNEQFF
TGTGCCAGCAGCCCGGTAGCGGGAGGGGCCTACAATGAGCAGTTCTTC
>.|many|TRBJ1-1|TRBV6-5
CASSLNTPIQGNTEAFF
TGTGCCAGCAGTCTTAATACACCTATACAGGGGAACACTGAAGCTTTCTTT
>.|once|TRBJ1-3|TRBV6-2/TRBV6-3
CASSYTGISGNTIYF
TGTGCCAGCAGTTACACCGGAATCTCTGGAAACACCATATATTTT
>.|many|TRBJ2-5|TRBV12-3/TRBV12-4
CASSLQLATQYF
TGTGCCAGCAGTTTACAACTAGCAACCCAGTACTTC
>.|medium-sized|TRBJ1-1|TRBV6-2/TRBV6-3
CASSQGSVMNTEAFF
TGTGCCAGCAGTCAAGGGTCAGTCATGAACACTGAAGCTTTCTTT
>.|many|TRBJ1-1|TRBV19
CASSIAGLRWNTEAFF
TGTGCCAGTAGTATAGCCGGCCTTCGGTGGAACACTGAAGCTTTCTTT
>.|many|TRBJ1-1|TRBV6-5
CASSYDTWNTEAFF
TGTGCCAGCAGTTACGACACCTGGAACACTGAAGCTTTCTTT
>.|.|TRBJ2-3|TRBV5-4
CASSRGGGGDTQYF
TGTGCCAGCAGCCGGGGTGGGGGCGGCGATACGCAGTATTTT
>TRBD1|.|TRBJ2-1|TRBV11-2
CASSLGQGTVYNEQFF
TGTGCCAGCAGCTTGGGACAGGGGACCGTATACAATGAGCAGTTCTTC
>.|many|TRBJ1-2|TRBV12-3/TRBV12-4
CASSFIQGGGYTF
TGTGCCAGCAGTTTTATCCAGGGCGGCGGCTACACCTTC
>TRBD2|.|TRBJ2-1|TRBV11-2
CASSPRGLGFEQFF
TGTGCCAGCAGCCCCCGGGGACTAGGTTTTGAGCAGTTCTTC
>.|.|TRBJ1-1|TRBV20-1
CSCAPRKTEAFF
TGCAGTTGCGCGCCCCGAAAGACTGAAGCTTTCTTT
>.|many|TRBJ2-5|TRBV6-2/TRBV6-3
CASSEPWETQYF
TGTGCCAGCAGTGAACCGTGGGAGACCCAGTACTTC
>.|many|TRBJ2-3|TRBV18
CASSYYSTDTQYF
TGTGCCAGCTCATACTATAGCACAGATACGCAGTATTTT
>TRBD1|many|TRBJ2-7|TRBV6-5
CASSSSGQRDEQYF
TGTGCCAGCAGTAGTTCGGGACAGAGGGATGAGCAGTACTTC
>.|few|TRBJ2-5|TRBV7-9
CASSFGLGAVETQYF
TGTGCCAGCAGCTTTGGTCTAGGGGCGGTGGAGACCCAGTACTTC
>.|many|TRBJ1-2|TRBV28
CASSREYGGYTF
TGTGCCAGCAGCCGAGAGTACGGGGGCTACACCTTC
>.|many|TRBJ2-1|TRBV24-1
CATSDAGLLEQFF
TGTGCCACCAGTGACGCCGGACTTCTTGAGCAGTTCTTC
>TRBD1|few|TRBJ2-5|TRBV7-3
CASSLAGQGWETQYF
TGTGCCAGCAGCTTAGCGGGACAGGGATGGGAGACCCAGTACTTC
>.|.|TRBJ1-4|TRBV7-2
CASSLRTVRANEKLFF
TGTGCCAGCAGCCTACGGACAGTTCGGGCTAATGAAAAACTGTTTTTT
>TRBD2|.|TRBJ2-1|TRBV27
CASSLGRVISYNEQFF
TGTGCCAGCAGTTTAGGGAGGGTTATCTCCTACAATGAGCAGTTCTTC
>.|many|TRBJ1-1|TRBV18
CASSRGRNTEAFF
TGTGCCAGCTCACGGGGGAGGAACACTGAAGCTTTCTTT
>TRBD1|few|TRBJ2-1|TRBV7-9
CASGTGTSDEQFF
TGTGCCAGCGGGACAGGGACGAGCGATGAGCAGTTCTTC
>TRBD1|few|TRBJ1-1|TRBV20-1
CSARKGQGTTTQGRTEAFF
TGCAGTGCTAGAAAGGGACAGGGGACCACAACTCAGGGTCGCACTGAAGCTTTCTTT
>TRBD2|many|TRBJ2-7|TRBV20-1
CSALPRGGLGDEQYF
TGCAGTGCACTACCCCGGGGGGGACTTGGGGACGAGCAGTACTTC
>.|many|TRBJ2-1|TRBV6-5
CASRGLGSEQFF
TGTGCCAGCAGAGGCCTCGGGTCCGAGCAGTTCTTC
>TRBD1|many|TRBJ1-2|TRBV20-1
CSASLRDRVNGYTF
TGCAGTGCTAGCCTCCGGGACAGGGTTAATGGCTACACCTTC
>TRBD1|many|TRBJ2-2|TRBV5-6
CASSLRQGAGELFF
TGTGCCAGCAGCTTGAGACAGGGGGCCGGGGAGCTGTTTTTT
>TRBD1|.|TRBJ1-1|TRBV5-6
CASSLLEGGGLNTEAFF
TGTGCCAGCAGCTTGTTAGAAGGGGGCGGCTTGAACACTGAAGCTTTCTTT
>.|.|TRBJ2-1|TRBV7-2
CASSIISGDKQFF
TGTGCCAGCAGCATAATCTCGGGGGACAAACAGTTCTTC
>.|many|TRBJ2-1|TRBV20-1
CSAIADSYNEQFF
TGCAGTGCTATTGCGGACTCCTACAATGAGCAGTTCTTC
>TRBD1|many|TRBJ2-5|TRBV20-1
CSARPPGQGRKTQYF
TGCAGTGCTAGACCGCCGGGACAGGGTAGGAAGACCCAGTACTTC
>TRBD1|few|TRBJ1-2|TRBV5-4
CASSLVATGTDGYTF
TGTGCCAGCAGCTTGGTTGCGACAGGGACCGACGGCTACACCTTC
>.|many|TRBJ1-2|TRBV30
CAWNPGEGTYYGYTF
TGTGCCTGGAACCCGGGAGAGGGGACCTACTATGGCTACACCTTC
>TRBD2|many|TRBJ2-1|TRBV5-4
CASSLKAGGSYNEQFF
TGTGCCAGCAGCTTGAAGGCGGGGGGGTCCTACAATGAGCAGTTCTTC
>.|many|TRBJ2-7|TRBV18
CASSPRGGQQYF
TGTGCCAGCTCACCACGGGGGGGCCAGCAGTACTTC
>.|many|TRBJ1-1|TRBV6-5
CASSYSIQGGTEAFF
TGTGCCAGCAGTTACTCGATCCAGGGAGGGACTGAAGCTTTCTTT
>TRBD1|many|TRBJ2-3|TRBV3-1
CASRHLGDRGTDTQYF
TGTGCCAGCAGGCACCTAGGAGACAGGGGTACAGATACGCAGTATTTT
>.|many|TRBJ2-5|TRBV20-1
CSAPLGGRETQYF
TGCAGTGCTCCCCTAGGGGGGAGAGAGACCCAGTACTTC
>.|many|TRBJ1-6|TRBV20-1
CSARRDGSSYNSPLHF
TGCAGTGCTAGACGTGACGGGAGCTCCTATAATTCACCCCTCCACTTT